The 5 T cell receptor beta chains below were found in one sample sequenced in a study of T cells after yellow fever vaccination. TCRdb fed the 5' RACE reads into MiXCR, producing one record per CDR3 protein. The sample lists fewer than 650,000 distinct CDR3 sequences, just over 20% occurring once. Here the sequenced sample was PBMCs, taken approximately 20 days after the first yellow fever vaccination. The receptor source for this set is a man between 18 and 29 years old who received the YFV17D yellow fever vaccine.

This clonotype was seen more than once but under ten times. V and J are TRBV4-3 and TRBJ1-3; D is undetermined. CDR1 and CDR2 (germline): LGHNA, YSLEER. V shed 1 base and J shed 1 base, with 17 bases lying between them. The CDR3 runs 18 residues. The DNA for the CDR3 is TGCGCCAGCAGCCAAGCCCCGGCGAACAGTCTGTCTGGAAACACCATATATTTT. This encodes CASSQAPANSLSGNTIYF.

This clonotype was counted between two and nine times. The CDR3 nucleotides read TGTGCCACCAGTGATCCTTTTGGGGGCGTGCAGTTCTTC. This codes for CATSDPFGGVQFF. The rearrangement links TRBV24-1 to TRBJ2-1, with D maybe TRBD1 (6 bases). Germline V CDR1 and CDR2: KGHDR, SFDVKD. The germline V and J ends were trimmed by 3 bases and 12 bases, with 14 bases remaining between them. The length of the CDR3 is 13 residues.

As regards this clonotype: Being one base from a much bigger clone, this may be a read error. The rearrangement links TRBV12-3 or TRBV12-4 to TRBJ2-7; D call uncertain. Trimming removed 5 bases from V and 3 bases from J, with 14 bases in between. This CDR3 spans 14 amino acids. CDR3 sequence (DNA): TGTGCCAGCAGTCCGACATGGTTTGGCTACGAGCAGTACTTC. Protein: CASSPTWFGYEQYF.

There are a few counts of this clonotype. The chain is built from TRBV18 and TRBJ1-1; TRBD1 matches 9 bases. CDR1 is KGHSH and CDR2 is LQKENI in the germline V gene. The CDR3 spans 15 residues. V shed 2 bases, J shed 5 bases, and the junction held 6 bases outside the gene matches. The CDR3 spells CASSPGRDRATEAFF. CDR3 DNA: TGTGCCAGCTCACCAGGGAGGGACAGGGCAACTGAAGCTTTCTTT.

The chain combines TRBV7-9 with TRBJ1-1, with D unresolved. The CDR3 totals 14 residues. Germline V gene lookup returns CDR1 SEHNR and CDR2 FQNEAQ (reference sequence). The V gene lost 5 bases and the J gene lost 0 bases, with 10 bases spanning the gap. The CDR3 region has the DNA TGTGCCAGCAGCAGATTACAGATGAACACTGAAGCTTTCTTT. Protein product: CASSRLQMNTEAFF.